These 12 T cell receptor beta chains originate from one sample sequenced in a study of control samples from healthy donors and cancer patients. Repertoires were generated with immunoSEQ multiplex PCR, while TCRdb's copy carries only in-frame clones and drops some. The repertoire holds around 58,000 clones, with approximately 95% as singletons. Sequencing input: blood. The origin of the receptors is a woman aged 18-29 years in good health.

This chain uses TRBV2 with TRBJ1-1; 10 bases align to TRBD1. The trim removed 2 bases at V and 1 base at J, leaving 1 base unmatched. Germline V gives CDR1 SNHLY, CDR2 FYNNEI. The CDR3 is 15 amino acids. The CDR3 is CASSEWDRGNTEAFF. CDR3 nucleotide sequence: TGTGCCAGCAGTGAATGGGACAGGGGGAACACTGAAGCTTTCTTT.

This chain connects TRBV29-1 to TRBJ1-2, with D possibly TRBD1 on 5 matching bases. The CDR3 runs to 13 residues. Trimming shortened V by 3 bases and J by 4 bases, and 12 bases separated the two germline ends. Germline CDR1 SQVTM, CDR2 ANQGSEA. In nucleotides, the CDR3 is TGCAGCGTTGACTTTGGGGGTAGCTATGGCTACACCTTC. Its protein product is CSVDFGGSYGYTF.

This clone was seen only once. This chain connects TRBV6-6 to TRBJ1-4, with 9 bases fitting TRBD1. V shed 5 bases, J shed 8 bases, and the junction held 15 bases outside the gene matches. The CDR3 loop spans 17 amino acids. The germline CDR1 and CDR2 sequences are MNHNY and SVGAGI (reference sequence). As DNA, the CDR3 is TGTGCCAGCAGTCTATTGTCCTGGACAGGGGTAGGAGAAAAACTGTTTTTT. Encoded protein: CASSLLSWTGVGEKLFF.

The V gene is TRBV24-1, the J gene TRBJ2-2; D is undetermined. Looked up from germline, CDR1 is KGHDR and CDR2 is SFDVKD. The CDR3 extends over 15 amino acids. Trimming removed 2 bases at V and 6 bases at J, with 12 bases between. CDR3 residues: CATSDSMFGSGELFF. The CDR3 DNA reads TGTGCCACCAGTGATTCGATGTTCGGCTCCGGGGAGCTGTTTTTT.

This chain joins TRBV24-1 and TRBJ1-1; D unclear. Trimming removed 5 bases from V and 1 base from J, with 7 bases in between. Germline values: CDR1 KGHDR, CDR2 SFDVKD. CDR3 length: 13 residues. Written as DNA, the CDR3 is TGTGCCACCAGTGTGAAGGAGAACACTGAAGCTTTCTTT. Its protein product is CATSVKENTEAFF.

V and J are TRBV6-6 and TRBJ1-1; 8 bases match TRBD1. Germline trimming cut 4 bases from V and 4 bases from J; bases unmatched to any gene: 2. This CDR3 is built from 13 residues. The germline V gene encodes CDR1 MNHNY and CDR2 SVGAGI (reference sequence). The CDR3 loop reads CASSSTGGTEAFF. CDR3 bases: TGTGCCAGCAGTTCAACAGGGGGCACTGAAGCTTTCTTT.

The CDR3 nucleotides are TGTGCCATCAGTGAAGAAACGGAGACAGGGACCCTCTATGGCTACACCTTC. Residues: CAISEETETGTLYGYTF. The V and J genes are TRBV10-3 and TRBJ1-2; 7 bases match TRBD1. The V gene's germline CDR1 is ENHRY and CDR2 SYGVKD. V shed 3 bases and J 4 bases; nucleotides not matched to a gene: 14. The CDR3 runs to 17 residues.

The V gene is TRBV5-4, the J gene TRBJ1-5; D is unresolved. Trimming took 2 bases from V and 3 from J, leaving 6 bases between them. The CDR3 runs to 13 residues. Germline V lookup: CDR1 SGHNT, CDR2 YYREEE (reference sequence). The CDR3 loop is CASSLGNNQPQHF. In nucleotides, the CDR3 is TGTGCCAGCAGCTTAGGGAACAATCAGCCCCAGCATTTT.

The V and J genes are TRBV9 and TRBJ1-2; D ambiguous. Germline V gene lookup returns CDR1 SGDLS and CDR2 YYNGEE. Trimming cost V 0 bases and J 7 bases, with 10 bases left between them. This CDR3 is 13 amino acids long. CDR3 region: CASSVEGAPGYTF. The CDR3 DNA reads TGTGCCAGCAGCGTAGAGGGAGCTCCTGGCTACACCTTC.

This chain uses TRBV5-1 with TRBJ1-1; D not resolved. Trimming shortened V by 6 bases and J by 0 bases, and 12 bases separated the two germline ends. CDR1 SGHRS and CDR2 YFSETQ come from the germline V gene. CDR3 length equals 14 residues. The CDR3 DNA is TGCGCCAGCACCCCAGAGACGTTGAACACTGAAGCTTTCTTT. It is translated as CASTPETLNTEAFF.

The rearrangement uses TRBV29-1 and TRBJ2-5, with D hard to call. V shed 4 bases and J shed 2 bases, with 8 bases lying between them. Germline V gives CDR1 SQVTM, CDR2 ANQGSEA. This CDR3 comprises 12 residues. The CDR3 nucleotides are TGCAGCGTTGTTGGGAAACAAGAGACCCAGTACTTC. Its translation: CSVVGKQETQYF.

The chain has TRBV5-8 and TRBJ1-1, with 8 bases matching TRBD1. Looked up from germline, CDR1 is SGHTS and CDR2 is YDEGEE. V was clipped by 4 bases and J by 4 bases; unmatched bases: 12. The CDR3 has 16 residues. The CDR3 nucleotides are TGTGCCAGCAGCCCCCCAGGGGGCCGAACGAGCACTGAAGCTTTCTTT. Amino acid sequence: CASSPPGGRTSTEAFF.